These 13 T cell receptor beta chains originate from one sample sequenced in a study of shared clonotypes between healthy human individuals. Some clones are missing from TCRdb's copy, which holds only in-frame ones; the method was immunoSEQ multiplex PCR. Here the sample spans roughly 2.2 million clones, more than 80% being singletons. Sequenced sample: naive CD4+ T cells from PBMCs. The subset denotes: CD45RA+ positively selected. The receptors here all came from a man aged 18 to 35 in good health. Some clones in this sample may be carry-over from other donors' samples.

This clone was counted a single time. The genes are TRBV29-1 and TRBJ1-2; D remains ambiguous. CDR3 length: 11 residues. V was cut by 4 bases and J by 8 bases, with 11 bases left in between. CDR1 and CDR2 from the germline V gene are SQVTM and ANQGSEA. The CDR3 is CSVGRSRGYTF. Here the CDR3 DNA reads TGCAGCGTTGGGAGGAGTCGAGGCTACACCTTC.

This chain connects TRBV7-2 to TRBJ2-5, with TRBD1 identical over 8 bases. The trim removed 3 bases at V and 5 bases at J, leaving 8 bases unmatched. This CDR3 is 15 amino acids long. From germline, CDR1 is SGHTA and CDR2 FQGNSA. CDR3 nucleotide sequence: TGTGCCAGCAGCTTGGGAAGACAGGGGTGGGAGACCCAGTACTTC. It translates to CASSLGRQGWETQYF.

This chain links TRBV30 with TRBJ1-1; D possibly corresponds to TRBD1 (5 bases). The CDR3 covers 15 residues. V was pared by 3 bases and J by 4 bases, with 18 bases between. Germline CDR1 GTSNPN, CDR2 SVGIG (reference sequence). The CDR3 spells CAWRGKGAGGTEAFF. The DNA for the CDR3 is TGTGCCTGGAGGGGAAAAGGAGCGGGGGGCACTGAAGCTTTCTTT.

J is TRBJ1-4 and V is TRBV29-1; TRBD1 might be the D (5 bases). The CDR3 has 14 residues. The germline V gene encodes CDR1 SQVTM and CDR2 ANQGSEA. V was clipped by 3 bases and J by 3 bases, with 11 bases between them. The CDR3 loop reads CSVDPGGANEKLFF. DNA for the CDR3: TGCAGCGTTGACCCCGGAGGGGCTAATGAAAAACTGTTTTTT.

The chain uses TRBV10-3 and TRBJ2-1; 15 bases fit TRBD2. This CDR3 contains 15 residues. V lost 5 bases and J lost 9; bases outside the gene matches: 5. In germline, CDR1 is ENHRY, CDR2 SYGVKD. CDR3 in DNA: TGTGCCATCAGTAGAGGACTAGCGGGAGGGTTTGAGCAGTTCTTC. Its translation: CAISRGLAGGFEQFF.

J is TRBJ2-7 and V is TRBV6-5; weak D call: TRBD1 (6 bases). In germline, CDR1 is MNHEY, CDR2 SVGAGI. V dropped 1 base and J dropped 2 bases, with 9 bases sitting between them. The CDR3 runs 14 residues. CDR3 sequence reads: CASSYWDNAYEQYF. The CDR3 DNA is TGTGCCAGCAGTTACTGGGACAATGCCTACGAGCAGTACTTC.

The V gene is TRBV28, the J gene TRBJ1-5, with unresolved D. This CDR3 has 14 residues. Germline CDR1 reads MDHEN; CDR2 reads SYDVKM. V was cut by 4 bases and J by 1 base, with 8 bases left in between. The DNA of the CDR3 is TGTGCCAGCAGTTCAGCCAGCAGCAATCAGCCCCAGCATTTT. Amino acids: CASSSASSNQPQHF. Based on the CDR3 plus reference TRBV28 and TRBJ1-5, the full variable domain is DVKVTQSSRYLVKRTGEKVFLECVQDMDHENMFWYRQDPGLGLRLIYFSYDVKMKEKGDIPEGYSVSREKKERFSLILESASTNQTSMYLCASSSASSNQPQHFGDGTRLSIL.

V gene TRBV19 combines with J gene TRBJ2-5, with 9 bases matching TRBD2. The J call may not be correct, given that the DNA end is closer to TRBJ2-7. The length of the CDR3 is 16 residues. CDR1 and CDR2 (germline): LNHDA, SQIVND (reference sequence). In DNA, the CDR3 is TGTGCCAGTAGTATAGTCTCGAGCGGGAGGCTCTACGAGCAGTACTTC. Its protein product is CASSIVSSGRLYEQYF.

V usage is TRBV5-1 and J usage is TRBJ2-7; 10 bases agree with TRBD2. Germline trimming cut 0 bases from V and 3 bases from J; bases unmatched to any gene: 9. Germline V gene data show CDR1 as SGHRS and CDR2 as YFSETQ. This CDR3 region has 17 residues. The CDR3 coding sequence is TGCGCCAGCAGCTTGGCCGTTAGCGGGAGGACCAGCTACGAGCAGTACTTC. Residues: CASSLAVSGRTSYEQYF.

This chain connects TRBV18 to TRBJ2-7; D call uncertain. The CDR3 has 12 amino acids. Germline V gives CDR1 KGHSH, CDR2 LQKENI. V lost 2 bases and J 5 bases, leaving 7 bases between the germline ends. CDR3 residues: CASSPEWDEQYF. In DNA, the CDR3 is TGTGCCAGCTCACCAGAGTGGGACGAGCAGTACTTC. Full variable domain (rest looked up from reference TRBV18 and TRBJ2-7): NAGVMQNPRHLVRRRGQEARLRCSPMKGHSHVYWYRQLPEEGLKFMVYLQKENIIDESGMPKERFSAEFPKEGPSILRIQQVVRGDSAAYFCASSPEWDEQYFGPGTRLTVT.

Here the CDR3 reads CASGRGVGDTQYF. The DNA of the CDR3 is TGTGCTAGTGGTAGGGGGGTGGGTGATACGCAGTATTTT. The V and J genes are TRBV12-5 and TRBJ2-3; either TRBD1 or TRBD2 may fit D (6 bases each). This CDR3 comprises 13 residues. Germline V gene lookup returns CDR1 LGHNT and CDR2 FRNRAP. The V gene lost 5 bases and the J gene lost 6 bases, with 12 bases spanning the gap. Full variable domain (remainder filled in from reference TRBV12-5 and TRBJ2-3): DARVTQTPRHKVTEMGQEVTMRCQPILGHNTVFWYRQTMMQGLELLAYFRNRAPLDDSGMPKDRFSAEMPDATLATLKIQPSEPRDSAVYFCASGRGVGDTQYFGPGTRLTVL.

The V gene is TRBV10-3, the J gene TRBJ1-2; a weak D match, TRBD1 (6 bases). The CDR3 totals 17 residues. Trimming shortened V by 3 bases and J by 0 bases, and 17 bases separated the two germline ends. Germline loops: CDR1 ENHRY, CDR2 SYGVKD. The CDR3, as DNA: TGTGCCATCAGTGACCCACTTTCCAGGGGAGCTAACTATGGCTACACCTTC. Protein product: CAISDPLSRGANYGYTF.

This clone came up once. The genes are TRBV19 and TRBJ2-7, with D tentatively TRBD2 (6 bases). Trimming left V 6 bases short and J 5 bases short, with 14 bases between. The CDR3 has 13 amino acids. Germline values: CDR1 LNHDA, CDR2 SQIVND (reference sequence). CDR3: CASSNWGENEQYF. In DNA form, the CDR3 reads TGTGCCAGTAGCAACTGGGGGGAGAACGAGCAGTACTTC.